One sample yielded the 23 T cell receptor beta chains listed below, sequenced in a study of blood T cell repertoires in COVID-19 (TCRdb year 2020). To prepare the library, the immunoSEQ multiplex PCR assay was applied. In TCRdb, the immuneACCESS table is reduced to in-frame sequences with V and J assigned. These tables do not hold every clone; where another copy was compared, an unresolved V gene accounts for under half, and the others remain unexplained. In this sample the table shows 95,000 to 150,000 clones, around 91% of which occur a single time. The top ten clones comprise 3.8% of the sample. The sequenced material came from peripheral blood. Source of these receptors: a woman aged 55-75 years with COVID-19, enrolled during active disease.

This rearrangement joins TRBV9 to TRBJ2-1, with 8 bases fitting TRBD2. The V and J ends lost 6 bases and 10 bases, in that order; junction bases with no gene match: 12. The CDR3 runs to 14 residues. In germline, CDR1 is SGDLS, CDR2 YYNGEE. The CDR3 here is CASTPGGASGEQFF. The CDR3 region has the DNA TGTGCCAGCACCCCCGGGGGGGCCAGCGGGGAGCAGTTCTTC.

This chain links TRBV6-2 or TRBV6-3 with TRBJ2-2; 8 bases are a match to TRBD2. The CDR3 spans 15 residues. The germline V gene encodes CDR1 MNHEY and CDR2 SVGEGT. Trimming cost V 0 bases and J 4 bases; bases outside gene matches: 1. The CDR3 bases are TGTGCCAGCAGTTACTCGACTAGCGTCACCGGGGAGCTGTTTTTT. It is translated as CASSYSTSVTGELFF.

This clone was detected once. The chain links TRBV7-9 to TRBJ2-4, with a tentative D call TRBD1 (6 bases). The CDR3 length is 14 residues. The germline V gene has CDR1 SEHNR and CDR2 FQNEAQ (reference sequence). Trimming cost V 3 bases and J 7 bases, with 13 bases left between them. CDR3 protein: CASSFGQLGNIQYF. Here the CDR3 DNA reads TGTGCCAGCAGCTTCGGACAGCTAGGGAACATTCAGTACTTC.

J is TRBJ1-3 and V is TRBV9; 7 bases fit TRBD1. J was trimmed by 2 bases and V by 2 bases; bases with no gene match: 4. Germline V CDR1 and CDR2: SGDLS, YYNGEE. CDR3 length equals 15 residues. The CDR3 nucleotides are TGTGCCAGCAGCGTCCGAGGGGGCACTGGAAACACCATATATTTT. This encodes CASSVRGGTGNTIYF.

CDR3 protein: CASSSPGQGKVGEQYF. CDR3 in DNA: TGTGCCAGCAGCTCTCCTGGACAGGGAAAGGTCGGCGAGCAGTACTTC. V and J are TRBV7-3 and TRBJ2-7; 8 bases are shared with TRBD1. This CDR3 is built from 16 residues. Germline assignment: CDR1 SGHTA and CDR2 FQGTGA. The ends lost 4 bases at V and 6 bases at J; junction bases unmatched: 14. The variable domain in full, completed from reference TRBV7-3 and TRBJ2-7, reads GAGVSQTPSNKVTEKGKYVELRCDPISGHTALYWYRQSLGQGPEFLIYFQGTGAADDSGLPNDRFFAVRPEGSVSTLKIQRTERGDSAVYLCASSSPGQGKVGEQYFGPGTRLTVT.

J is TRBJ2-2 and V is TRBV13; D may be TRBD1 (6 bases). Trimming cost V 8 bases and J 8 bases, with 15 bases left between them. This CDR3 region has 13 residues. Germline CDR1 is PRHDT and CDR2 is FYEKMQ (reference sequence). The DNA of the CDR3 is TGTGCCAGCGCCCTGAACAGGGTGGGGGAGCTGTTTTTT. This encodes CASALNRVGELFF.

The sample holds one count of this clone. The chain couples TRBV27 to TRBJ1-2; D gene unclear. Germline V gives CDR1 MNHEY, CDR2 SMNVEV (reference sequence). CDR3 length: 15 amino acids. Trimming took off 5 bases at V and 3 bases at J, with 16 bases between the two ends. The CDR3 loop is CASSGRAGLDYGYTF. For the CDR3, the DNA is TGTGCCAGCAGTGGGAGGGCCGGCCTGGACTATGGCTACACCTTC.

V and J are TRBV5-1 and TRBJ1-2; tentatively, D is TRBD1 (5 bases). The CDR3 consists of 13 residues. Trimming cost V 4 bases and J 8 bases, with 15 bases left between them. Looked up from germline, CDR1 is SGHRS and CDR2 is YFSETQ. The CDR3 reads CASSVDAGPGYTF. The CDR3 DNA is TGCGCCAGCAGCGTGGATGCAGGGCCGGGCTACACCTTC.

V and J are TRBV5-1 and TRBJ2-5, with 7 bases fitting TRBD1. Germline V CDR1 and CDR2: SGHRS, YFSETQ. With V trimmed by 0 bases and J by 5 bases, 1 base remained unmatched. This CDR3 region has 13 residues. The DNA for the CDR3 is TGCGCCAGCAGCTTGGAGGGACAGGAGACCCAGTACTTC. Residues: CASSLEGQETQYF.

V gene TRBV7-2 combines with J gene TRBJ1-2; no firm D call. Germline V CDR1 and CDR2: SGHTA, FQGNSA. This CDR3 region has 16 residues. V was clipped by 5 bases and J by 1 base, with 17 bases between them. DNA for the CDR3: TGTGCCAGCAGCCCCTTCACGGGATTCTTTAACTATGGCTACACCTTC. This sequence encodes CASSPFTGFFNYGYTF.

The DNA for the CDR3 is TGCAGCGTGGTGCCGGGACTAGCGGGGGGCGGGGAGACCCAGTACTTC. As protein: CSVVPGLAGGGETQYF. The chain recombines TRBV29-1 with TRBJ2-5; 15 bases align to TRBD2. Unmatched junction bases numbered 10, after V lost 6 bases and J lost 5 bases. The CDR3 has 16 amino acids. Germline CDR1 and CDR2: SQVTM and ANQGSEA. The full variable domain, its missing parts supplied by reference TRBV29-1 and TRBJ2-5, is SAVISQKPSRDICQRGTSLTIQCQVDSQVTMMFWYRQQPGQSLTLIATANQGSEATYESGFVIDKFPISRPNLTFSTLTVSNMSPEDSSIYLCSVVPGLAGGGETQYFGPGTRLLVL.

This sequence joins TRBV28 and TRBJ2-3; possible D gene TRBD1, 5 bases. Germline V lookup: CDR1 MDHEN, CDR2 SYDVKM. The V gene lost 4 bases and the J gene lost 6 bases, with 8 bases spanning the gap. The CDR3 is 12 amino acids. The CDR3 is CASSWGVDTQYF. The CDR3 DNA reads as TGTGCCAGCAGTTGGGGCGTTGATACGCAGTATTTT. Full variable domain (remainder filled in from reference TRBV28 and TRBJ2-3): DVKVTQSSRYLVKRTGEKVFLECVQDMDHENMFWYRQDPGLGLRLIYFSYDVKMKEKGDIPEGYSVSREKKERFSLILESASTNQTSMYLCASSWGVDTQYFGPGTRLTVL.

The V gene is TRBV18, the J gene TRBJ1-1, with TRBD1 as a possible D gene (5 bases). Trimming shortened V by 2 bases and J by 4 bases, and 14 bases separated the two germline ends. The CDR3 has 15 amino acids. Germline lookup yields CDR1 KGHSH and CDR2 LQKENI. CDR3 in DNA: TGTGCCAGCTCACCAACACGTGGGGGGTCCACTGAAGCTTTCTTT. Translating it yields CASSPTRGGSTEAFF.

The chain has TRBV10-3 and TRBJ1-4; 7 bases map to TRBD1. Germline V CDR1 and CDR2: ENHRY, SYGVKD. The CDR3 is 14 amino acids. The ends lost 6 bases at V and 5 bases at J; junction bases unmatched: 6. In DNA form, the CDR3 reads TGTGCCATCAGATCTACAGGGGTGAATGAAAAACTGTTTTTT. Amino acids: CAIRSTGVNEKLFF.

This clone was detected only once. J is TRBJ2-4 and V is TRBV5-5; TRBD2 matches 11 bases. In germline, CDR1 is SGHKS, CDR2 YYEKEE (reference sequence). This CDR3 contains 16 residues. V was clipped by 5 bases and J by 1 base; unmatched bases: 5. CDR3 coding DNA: TGTGCCAGCAGTCACCCTAGCGGGGGGGCCAAAAACATTCAGTACTTC. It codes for CASSHPSGGAKNIQYF.

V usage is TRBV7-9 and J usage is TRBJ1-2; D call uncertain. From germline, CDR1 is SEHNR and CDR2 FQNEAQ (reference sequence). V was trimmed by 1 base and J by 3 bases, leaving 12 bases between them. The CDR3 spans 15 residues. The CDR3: CASSLDLMGDYGYTF. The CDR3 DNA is TGTGCCAGCAGCTTAGATCTGATGGGCGACTATGGCTACACCTTC.

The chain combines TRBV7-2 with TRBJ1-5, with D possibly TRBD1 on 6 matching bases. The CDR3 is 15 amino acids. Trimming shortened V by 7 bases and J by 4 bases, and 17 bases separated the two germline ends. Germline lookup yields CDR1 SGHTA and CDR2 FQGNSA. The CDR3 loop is CASTGGGGANQPQHF. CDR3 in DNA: TGTGCCAGCACGGGAGGTGGGGGCGCGAATCAGCCCCAGCATTTT. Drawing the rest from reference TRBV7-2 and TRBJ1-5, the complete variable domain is GAGVSQSPSNKVTEKGKDVELRCDPISGHTALYWYRQSLGQGLEFLIYFQGNSAPDKSGLPSDRFSAERTGGSVSTLTIQRTQQEDSAVYLCASTGGGGANQPQHFGDGTRLSIL.

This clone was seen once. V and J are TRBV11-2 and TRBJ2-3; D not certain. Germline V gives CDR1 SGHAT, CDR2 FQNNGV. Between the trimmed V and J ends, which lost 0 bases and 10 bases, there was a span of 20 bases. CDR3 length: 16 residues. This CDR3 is CASSLEPPSALGAQYF. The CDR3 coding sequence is TGTGCCAGCAGCTTAGAGCCCCCCAGCGCTTTGGGTGCGCAGTATTTT.

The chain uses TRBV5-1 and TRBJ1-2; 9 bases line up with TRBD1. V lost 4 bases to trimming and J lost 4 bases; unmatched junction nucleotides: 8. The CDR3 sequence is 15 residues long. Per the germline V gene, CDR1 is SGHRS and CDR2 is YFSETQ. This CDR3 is CASSKTEQGAYGYTF. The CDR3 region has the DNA TGCGCCAGCAGCAAGACCGAACAGGGGGCCTATGGCTACACCTTC.

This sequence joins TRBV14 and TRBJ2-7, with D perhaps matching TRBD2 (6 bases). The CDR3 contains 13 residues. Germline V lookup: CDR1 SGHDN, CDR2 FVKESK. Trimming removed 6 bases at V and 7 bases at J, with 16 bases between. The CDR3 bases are TGTGCCAGCAGACGAAAACTAGCCGAAGAGCAGTACTTC. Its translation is CASRRKLAEEQYF. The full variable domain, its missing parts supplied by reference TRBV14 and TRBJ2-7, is EAGVTQFPSHSVIEKGQTVTLRCDPISGHDNLYWYRRVMGKEIKFLLHFVKESKQDESGMPNNRFLAERTGGTYSTLKVQPAELEDSGVYFCASRRKLAEEQYFGPGTRLTVT.

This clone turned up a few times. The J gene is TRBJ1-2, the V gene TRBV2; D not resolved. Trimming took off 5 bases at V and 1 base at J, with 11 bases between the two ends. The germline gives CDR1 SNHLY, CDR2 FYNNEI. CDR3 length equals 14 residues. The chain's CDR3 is CASSQRRNNYGYTF. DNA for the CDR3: TGTGCCAGCAGTCAGCGGCGGAATAACTATGGCTACACCTTC.

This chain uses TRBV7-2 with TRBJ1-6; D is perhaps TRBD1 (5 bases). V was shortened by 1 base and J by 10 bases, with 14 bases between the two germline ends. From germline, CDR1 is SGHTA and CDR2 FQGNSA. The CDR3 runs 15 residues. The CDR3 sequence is CASSLVAGGESPLHF. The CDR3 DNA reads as TGTGCCAGCAGCTTAGTTGCGGGGGGAGAGTCACCCCTCCACTTT. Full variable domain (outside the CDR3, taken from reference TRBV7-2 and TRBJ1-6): GAGVSQSPSNKVTEKGKDVELRCDPISGHTALYWYRQSLGQGLEFLIYFQGNSAPDKSGLPSDRFSAERTGGSVSTLTIQRTQQEDSAVYLCASSLVAGGESPLHFGNGTRLTVT.

The DNA for the CDR3 is TGTGCCAGTAGTATGGGAGACAATGAGCAGTTCTTC. This encodes CASSMGDNEQFF. This rearrangement joins TRBV19 to TRBJ2-1; a weak D match, TRBD2 (5 bases). With 3 bases removed from V and 5 bases from J, the gap between germline ends came to 5 bases. From germline, CDR1 is LNHDA and CDR2 SQIVND (reference sequence). This CDR3 is 12 amino acids long.